Shown below are 28 T cell receptor beta chains from a single sample sequenced in a study of cytomegalovirus exposure and HLA in healthy donors. Primers included in the PCR were 60 Vbeta and 13 Jbeta primers. Some clones are missing from TCRdb's copy, which holds only in-frame ones; the method was immunoSEQ multiplex PCR. The profile shows 170,000 or so clones, around 77% of them singletons. Sequencing input: PBMCs. Receptors were obtained from a woman younger than 45 in good health and CMV-seronegative.

This chain connects TRBV27 to TRBJ1-1, with D tentatively TRBD1 (5 bases). The V end lost 5 bases, the J end lost 5 bases, and 15 bases lay between the germline ends. The CDR3 is 14 residues long. Germline V CDR1 and CDR2: MNHEY, SMNVEV (reference sequence). The CDR3 sequence is CASSGGVGWTEAFF. CDR3 DNA: TGTGCCAGCAGTGGGGGGGTGGGTTGGACTGAAGCTTTCTTT.

The chain recombines TRBV15 with TRBJ1-3; tentative D call: TRBD1 (5 bases). The CDR3 is 14 amino acids. V was cut by 3 bases and J by 1 base, with 7 bases left in between. Germline loops: CDR1 LNHNV, CDR2 YYDKDF (reference sequence). CDR3 sequence reads: CATSRQGSGNTIYF. The CDR3 bases are TGTGCCACCAGCAGGCAGGGATCTGGAAACACCATATATTTT.

V gene TRBV10-2 combines with J gene TRBJ2-1; 7 bases agree with TRBD1. Germline loops: CDR1 WSHSY, CDR2 SAAADI. The V gene end was trimmed by 5 bases and the J gene end by 2 bases; junction bases not matched to a gene: 6. The CDR3 is 15 amino acids. CDR3 DNA: TGCGCCAGCAGTCCCGGACAGGCAGCCTACAATGAGCAGTTCTTC. Protein: CASSPGQAAYNEQFF.

V gene TRBV9 combines with J gene TRBJ2-3; perhaps TRBD2 as D (5 bases). Germline CDR1 is SGDLS and CDR2 is YYNGEE. V gave up 2 bases and J gave up 3 bases, with 10 bases separating them. The CDR3 loop spans 14 amino acids. CDR3 nucleotides: TGTGCCAGCAGCGTTCCCCCGGGGACAGATACGCAGTATTTT. As protein: CASSVPPGTDTQYF.

CDR3 coding DNA: TGTGCCAGCAGCCTTCTTCCGGGACAGGGGGCGTCGAACACCGGGGAGCTGTTTTTT. Residues: CASSLLPGQGASNTGELFF. The rearrangement links TRBV27 to TRBJ2-2, with 12 bases matching TRBD1. The CDR3 spans 19 residues. V gave up 6 bases and J gave up 0 bases; unmatched junction bases: 11. In germline, CDR1 is MNHEY, CDR2 SMNVEV (reference sequence).

V is TRBV5-4 and J is TRBJ2-7; possibly TRBD2 for D (6 bases). Germline-derived CDR1 and CDR2 are SGHNT and YYREEE (reference sequence). There are 14 residues in the CDR3. The ends were cut back, 4 bases at V and 5 bases at J, with 16 bases in the middle. The chain's CDR3 is CASSQLAGKHEQYF. The CDR3, as DNA: TGTGCCAGCAGCCAGTTGGCGGGGAAGCACGAGCAGTACTTC.

V is TRBV5-6 and J is TRBJ1-2, with 8 bases matching TRBD1. With 0 bases clipped from V and 5 bases from J, the junction kept 3 bases outside the gene matches. The germline CDR1 and CDR2 sequences are SGHDT and YYEEEE. The CDR3 runs to 14 residues. The CDR3 sequence: CASSLGRDRYGYTF. In DNA form, the CDR3 reads TGTGCCAGCAGCTTGGGCCGGGACAGGTATGGCTACACCTTC. Combining the CDR3 with reference TRBV5-6 and TRBJ1-2 gives the whole variable domain DAGVTQSPTHLIKTRGQQVTLRCSPKSGHDTVSWYQQALGQGPQFIFQYYEEEERQRGNFPDRFSGHQFPNYSSELNVNALLLGDSALYLCASSLGRDRYGYTFGSGTRLTVV.

This clone occurred a few times. The chain has TRBV13 and TRBJ2-7; 13 nucleotides agree with TRBD2. This CDR3 spans 14 amino acids. Germline V lookup: CDR1 PRHDT, CDR2 FYEKMQ (reference sequence). Trimming removed 5 bases from V and 6 bases from J; junction bases left unmatched: 4. This chain's CDR3 is CASSPGLAGVEQYF. The CDR3 bases are TGTGCCAGCAGCCCTGGACTAGCGGGAGTCGAGCAGTACTTC.

This clone was found a few times. The genes are TRBV7-2 and TRBJ2-5; 13 bases match TRBD2. The V gene end was trimmed by 5 bases and the J gene end by 6 bases; junction bases not matched to a gene: 9. This CDR3 is 16 amino acids long. CDR1 is SGHTA, CDR2 FQGNSA, per germline. CDR3 sequence (DNA): TGTGCCAGCAGCCAAGAGGGACTAGCGGGAACGAAGACCCAGTACTTC. It yields the protein CASSQEGLAGTKTQYF.

Regarding this clone: The germline gene is not matched at one end of the junction; a read error may be the cause. V gene TRBV7-9 combines with J gene TRBJ2-3; D is ambiguous. The CDR3 has 17 amino acids. CDR1 and CDR2 (germline): SEHNR, FQNEAQ (reference sequence). The CDR3 nucleotides read TGTGCCAGCACCTTAAGGAACGCGGCTACTAGCACAGATACGCAGTATTTT. This sequence encodes CASTLRNAATSTDTQYF.

This chain links TRBV6-1 with TRBJ1-2, with 7 positions matching TRBD1. V lost 6 bases to trimming and J lost 7 bases; unmatched junction nucleotides: 11. The V gene's germline CDR1 is MNHNS and CDR2 SASEGT. This CDR3 has 14 residues. Here the CDR3 reads CASRVQGQYAGYTF. DNA for the CDR3: TGTGCCAGCAGAGTACAGGGGCAGTATGCTGGCTACACCTTC.

V is TRBV27 and J is TRBJ2-5; 9 bases align to TRBD2. V dropped 10 bases and J dropped 5; count of bases not matched to a gene: 26. Germline loops: CDR1 MNHEY, CDR2 SMNVEV (reference sequence). The CDR3 consists of 19 residues. This chain's CDR3 is CATKPVSGRVVDTMETQYF. CDR3 nucleotide sequence: TGTGCCACCAAACCTGTTAGCGGGAGAGTGGTAGACACTATGGAGACCCAGTACTTC.

The rearrangement uses TRBV5-4 and TRBJ2-2; 7 bases are a match to TRBD1. CDR1 SGHNT and CDR2 YYREEE come from the germline V gene (reference sequence). The CDR3 contains 15 residues. V gave up 5 bases and J gave up 2 bases; unmatched junction bases: 6. The CDR3: CASSLDRANTGELFF. In nucleotides, the CDR3 is TGTGCCAGCAGTTTAGACAGGGCAAACACCGGGGAGCTGTTTTTT.

Here the CDR3 DNA reads TGTGCCATCAGTGAGCAGGGAGGTGGAAACACCATATATTTT. Translation gives CAISEQGGGNTIYF. The chain carries TRBV10-3 and TRBJ1-3; D perhaps matches TRBD1 (5 bases). Trimming took off 2 bases at V and 3 bases at J, with 8 bases between the two ends. Germline CDR1 and CDR2: ENHRY and SYGVKD. This CDR3 has 14 residues.

This clone was recorded once. The junction differs from germline at one of its ends, possibly a read error. This sample includes further DNA sequences coding for the same CDR3. The chain employs TRBV6-1 and TRBJ2-7; D may be TRBD1 (6 bases). CDR3 length: 15 residues. CDR1 is MNHNS and CDR2 is SASEGT in the germline V gene. CDR3 coding DNA: TGTGCCAGCAGTGAGCTTGGGGGCGCATCCTATGAGCAGTACTTC. Translating gives CASSELGGASYEQYF.

The rearrangement links TRBV9 to TRBJ2-7; D remains ambiguous. The V gene lost 4 bases and the J gene lost 5 bases, with 16 bases spanning the gap. This CDR3 has 14 residues. Germline V gene data show CDR1 as SGDLS and CDR2 as YYNGEE. CDR3 DNA sequence: TGTGCCAGCAGCCCCCGAGTGGGTGAGGACGAGCAGTACTTC. Protein: CASSPRVGEDEQYF.

The V gene is TRBV2, the J gene TRBJ2-7, with 8 bases aligning to TRBD1. Looked up from germline, CDR1 is SNHLY and CDR2 is FYNNEI. The V and J ends lost 6 bases and 3 bases, in that order; junction bases with no gene match: 7. This CDR3 has 14 amino acids. The CDR3 is CASRTGQGIYEQYF. In DNA, the CDR3 is TGTGCCAGCAGAACTGGACAGGGTATCTACGAGCAGTACTTC.

Notes on this clone: Other DNA variants within this sample encode the same CDR3. The chain joins TRBV18 to TRBJ1-5; D gene uncertain. With 3 bases removed from V and 7 bases from J, the gap between germline ends came to 10 bases. This CDR3 is built from 13 residues. Looked up from germline, CDR1 is KGHSH and CDR2 is LQKENI. The CDR3 spells CASSPTGGQPQHF. Written as DNA, the CDR3 is TGTGCCAGCTCACCTACGGGCGGGCAGCCCCAGCATTTT. Full variable domain (missing parts from reference TRBV18 and TRBJ1-5): NAGVMQNPRHLVRRRGQEARLRCSPMKGHSHVYWYRQLPEEGLKFMVYLQKENIIDESGMPKERFSAEFPKEGPSILRIQQVVRGDSAAYFCASSPTGGQPQHFGDGTRLSIL.

This clone was found a few times. This chain uses TRBV6-1 with TRBJ1-2; D perhaps matches TRBD1 (6 bases). Trimming pared 2 bases from V and 8 bases from J, leaving 12 bases between. The CDR3 is made up of 13 amino acids. The V gene's germline CDR1 is MNHNS and CDR2 SASEGT. The CDR3 nucleotides are TGTGCCAGCAGTGAATGGGACAATTCGGGCTACACCTTC. Translated, it gives CASSEWDNSGYTF.

The chain has TRBV7-6 and TRBJ2-5, with 13 bases lining up with TRBD2. The CDR3 sequence is 16 residues long. V shed 5 bases, J shed 0 bases, and the junction held 3 bases outside the gene matches. In germline, CDR1 is SGHVS, CDR2 FNYEAQ. DNA for the CDR3: TGTGCCAGCAGCCGGACTAGCGGGGGATACCAAGAGACCCAGTACTTC. Protein: CASSRTSGGYQETQYF.

V is TRBV27 and J is TRBJ2-7, with 9 bases lining up with TRBD1. The CDR3 is 14 amino acids. Germline assignment: CDR1 MNHEY and CDR2 SMNVEV (reference sequence). Unmatched junction bases numbered 6, after V lost 7 bases and J lost 2 bases. The CDR3 DNA reads as TGTGCCAGCACAAGGACAGGGGAGGCCTACGAGCAGTACTTC. This encodes CASTRTGEAYEQYF.

The gene calls are TRBV7-2 and TRBJ2-7; D gene unclear. Trimming shortened V by 1 base and J by 3 bases, and 7 bases separated the two germline ends. CDR1 and CDR2 from the germline V gene are SGHTA and FQGNSA. This CDR3 is 13 amino acids long. CDR3 nucleotide sequence: TGTGCCAGCAGCTTAGGTTTTAACTACGAGCAGTACTTC. Its protein product is CASSLGFNYEQYF.

Here the CDR3 DNA reads TGTGCCAGCAGCTTATGGGGGGAGGACTATGGCTACACCTTC. Protein sequence: CASSLWGEDYGYTF. This chain joins TRBV7-9 and TRBJ1-2; TRBD1 is a possible D gene (5 bases). The CDR3 sequence is 14 residues long. Germline V gives CDR1 SEHNR, CDR2 FQNEAQ (reference sequence). The ends were cut back, 2 bases at V and 3 bases at J, with 10 bases in the middle.

The chain uses TRBV6-4 and TRBJ2-1; 9 bases align to TRBD2. This CDR3 spans 17 amino acids. Germline values: CDR1 MRHNA, CDR2 SNTAGT. With V trimmed by 2 bases and J by 7 bases, 12 bases remained unmatched. As DNA, the CDR3 is TGTGCCAGCAGTGACACTTCGGGACTAGCATCCATGAATGAGCAGTTCTTC. This codes for CASSDTSGLASMNEQFF.

The V call is TRBV11-2, the J call TRBJ2-7; weak D call: TRBD1 (6 bases). The V end was cut by 6 bases, the J end by 3 bases, with 12 bases between. CDR1 and CDR2 from the germline V gene are SGHAT and FQNNGV. The CDR3 covers 13 residues. CDR3 loop: CASSWTDNYEQYF. The CDR3 coding sequence is TGTGCCAGCAGTTGGACAGACAACTACGAGCAGTACTTC.

The chain employs TRBV6-1 and TRBJ2-7; D might be TRBD2 (6 bases). The CDR3 loop spans 15 amino acids. V lost 2 bases to trimming and J lost 6 bases, with 17 bases between them. Germline-derived CDR1 and CDR2 are MNHNS and SASEGT. CDR3 nucleotide sequence: TGTGCCAGCAGTGAACTGATGCGGGATCTCTCCGAGCAGTACTTC. Translating it yields CASSELMRDLSEQYF.

The chain couples TRBV5-1 to TRBJ2-5; TRBD2 aligns across 12 bases. V gave up 6 bases and J gave up 5 bases; unmatched junction bases: 5. CDR1 and CDR2 from the germline V gene are SGHRS and YFSETQ. CDR3 length: 14 residues. The CDR3 sequence: CASKPSGGAETQYF. The CDR3 DNA is TGCGCCAGCAAACCTAGCGGGGGGGCGGAGACCCAGTACTTC.

The rearrangement uses TRBV7-3 and TRBJ1-1; D is ambiguous. CDR3 size: 15 residues. Trimming shortened V by 5 bases and J by 0 bases, and 13 bases separated the two germline ends. CDR1 and CDR2 (germline): SGHTA, FQGTGA. The CDR3 spells CASSPDVAMNTEAFF. DNA of the CDR3: TGTGCCAGCAGCCCCGATGTAGCTATGAACACTGAAGCTTTCTTT.